This entry lists 5 T cell receptor beta chains sequenced from one sample in a study of CD8+ T cells in alopecia areata. Investigators isolated RNA and reverse transcribed it into cDNA to act as the sequencing template. Clones were read by immunoSEQ multiplex PCR, and TCRdb kept only the in-frame ones, dropping some. Reported are approximately 280,000 clones, none seen only once; the ten largest carry 1.2%. A sort of pooled cutaneous lymph node cells used CD4, CD8alpha, NKG2D, NKG2ACE and other stains. The sample consisted of CD4+ T cells sorted from a lymph node. These TCRs come from a C3H/HeJ mouse with alopecia areata. Mouse strain MHC haplotype: H2-k.

Points on this clone: Gene names refer to mouse genes. The CDR3 bases that were read are TGTGCTAGCAGGGGGGACAGGGGGCCC. The encoded protein is CASRGDRGP. Given in full, the CDR3 is CASRGDRGPLYF. The rearrangement joins TRBV17 to TRBJ1-6; 10 bases fit TRBD1. The CDR3 end is not reached by the read, which stops 3 residues before it; the germline J gene fills it in. TRBJ1-6 is assigned to the ORF class and has an uncertain function. CDR1 and CDR2 from the germline V gene are MNHDT and YYDKIL. This CDR3 has 12 residues.

This clone was seen a handful of times. Gene names are the mouse ones. The read halts 4 residues ahead of the CDR3 end, with the missing end drawn from the germline J gene. The chain recombines TRBV1 with TRBJ2-1; TRBD2 matches at 7 bases. Trimming at V came to 0 bases and at J to 0 bases, leaving 2 bases not matched to a gene. This CDR3 is 16 amino acids long. Germline CDR1 and CDR2: NSQYPW and LRSPGD (reference sequence). Incomplete CDR3 DNA: TGCACCTGCAGTGCAGACTGGGGGTTTAACTATGCT. It encodes CTCSADWGFNYA. The full CDR3 sequence reads CTCSADWGFNYAEQFF.

This clone has only a few counts. Genes and germline come from the mouse. The CDR3 is cut off 4 residues early in the read; its end comes from the germline J gene. The V and J genes are TRBV1 and TRBJ2-1, with D tentatively TRBD1 (6 bases). Trimming removed 5 bases from V and 5 bases from J, with 10 bases in between. CDR1 NSQYPW and CDR2 LRSPGD come from the germline V gene (reference sequence). The CDR3 extends over 13 amino acids. CDR3: CTCSPGQDAEQFF. The CDR3 bases that were read are TGCACCTGCAGTCCGGGACAAGATGCT.

This clone was observed a few times. Each gene name is a mouse one. Read coverage stops 3 residues before the CDR3 terminus; the germline J gene supplies the remainder. The V gene is TRBV5, the J gene TRBJ1-6, with D maybe TRBD1 (5 bases). TRBJ1-6 is placed among ORFs of uncertain function. CDR1 and CDR2 from the germline V gene are LGHNA and YNLKQL (reference sequence). This CDR3 comprises 17 residues. V gave up 0 bases and J gave up 0 bases, with 9 bases separating them. The CDR3 DNA, read in part, is TGTGCCAGCAGCCAAGAGAGACAGAATTCCTATAATTCGCCC. This codes for CASSQERQNSYNSP. The whole CDR3 sequence is CASSQERQNSYNSPLYF.

The sample holds a few counts of this clone. The germline and genes are mouse ones. The CDR3 is cut off 4 residues early in the read; its end comes from the germline J gene. This rearrangement joins TRBV14 to TRBJ2-5, with 8 nucleotides matching TRBD1. Germline values: CDR1 SGHDT, CDR2 FRDEAV. Unmatched junction bases numbered 3, after V lost 3 bases and J lost 3 bases. The CDR3 runs 14 residues. The CDR3 is CASSSDRGQDTQYF. Partial CDR3 DNA: TGTGCCAGCAGTTCCGACAGGGGACAAGAC.